These T cell receptor beta chains were read from a single sample in a study of T cells after yellow fever vaccination. Via MiXCR, TCRdb re-called the 5' RACE reads, giving one row per CDR3 protein. This table holds around 46,000 distinct CDR3 sequences, almost 7% found once. This specimen consisted of CD8+ T cells not binding an NS4B(214-222) dextramer, sorted from PBMCs, obtained 45 days after the yellow fever booster vaccination. Source of these receptors: a man in his thirties or forties who received the YFV17D yellow fever vaccine. Each CDR3 is given with its conserved first and last residue. A D gene is named only where the DNA matches it firmly. Some rows mark clone size as missing; the rest say once, few, many or name a class of expanded clone.

v_call	clone_size	j_call	d_call	cdr3_aa	cdr3_nt
TRBV5-1	many	TRBJ2-1	.	CASIVGDSHNEQFF	TGCGCCAGCATCGTGGGGGATTCGCACAATGAGCAGTTCTTC
TRBV15	many	TRBJ2-1	.	CATSSTVLRSLSSSGDEQFF	TGTGCCACCAGCAGCACAGTACTACGATCTCTTTCCTCCTCCGGGGATGAGCAGTTCTTC
TRBV21-1	many	TRBJ2-2	.	CASSNKESLAPGELFF	TGTGCCAGCAGCAATAAAGAAAGCCTAGCCCCCGGGGAGCTGTTTTTT
TRBV4-1	many	TRBJ1-1	.	CASSTGVNTEAFF	TGCGCCAGCAGCACAGGAGTCAACACTGAAGCTTTCTTT
TRBV20-1	many	TRBJ2-1	.	CSAKSPRELEQFF	TGCAGTGCCAAATCCCCACGGGAGCTTGAGCAGTTCTTC
TRBV12-3/TRBV12-4	.	TRBJ2-3	.	CASTHTDTQYF	TGTGCCAGCACCCACACAGATACGCAGTATTTT
TRBV7-2	many	TRBJ2-7	.	CASSSYTGKTYEQYF	TGTGCCAGCAGCTCCTATACAGGGAAAACCTACGAGCAGTACTTC
TRBV29-1	many	TRBJ1-1	TRBD1	CSVDRGDEAFF	TGCAGCGTTGACAGGGGGGATGAAGCTTTCTTT
TRBV12-3/TRBV12-4	few	TRBJ2-7	.	CASAALGYEQYF	TGTGCCAGCGCGGCCTTAGGGTACGAGCAGTACTTC
TRBV12-3/TRBV12-4	many	TRBJ1-2	TRBD1	CASSSFGDRESDYGYTF	TGTGCCAGCAGCTCCTTCGGGGACAGGGAGTCCGACTATGGCTACACCTTC
TRBV27	many	TRBJ2-3	.	CASSDTDTQYF	TGTGCCAGCAGTGACACAGATACGCAGTATTTT
TRBV6-2/TRBV6-3	many	TRBJ2-1	TRBD2	CASSRGLAGEYNEQFF	TGTGCCAGCAGTCGGGGACTAGCGGGAGAGTACAATGAGCAGTTCTTC
TRBV12-3/TRBV12-4	many	TRBJ1-4	.	CASSSMGVEKLFF	TGTGCCAGCAGTTCAATGGGGGTTGAAAAACTGTTTTTT
TRBV12-3/TRBV12-4	many	TRBJ1-1	.	CASRSSGRPEAFF	TGTGCCAGCAGATCCTCAGGGCGCCCTGAAGCTTTCTTT
TRBV5-4	few	TRBJ2-6	.	CASSLVLGFKSGANVLTF	TGTGCCAGCAGCTTGGTACTAGGTTTCAAATCTGGGGCCAACGTCCTGACTTTC
TRBV6-5	many	TRBJ2-3	TRBD2	CASSYSTSGTDTQYF	TGTGCCAGCAGTTACTCGACTAGCGGCACAGATACGCAGTATTTT
TRBV9	many	TRBJ2-7	TRBD2	CASGGTSGSLEQYF	TGTGCCAGCGGGGGGACTAGCGGGAGCCTCGAGCAGTACTTC
TRBV5-1	medium-sized	TRBJ2-7	.	CASSLALYGVYEQYF	TGCGCCAGCAGCTTGGCCCTTTATGGGGTGTACGAGCAGTACTTC
TRBV7-6	many	TRBJ1-4	.	CASSLVGDNEKLFF	TGTGCCAGCAGCTTAGTCGGGGATAATGAAAAACTGTTTTTT
TRBV15	many	TRBJ2-7	.	CATSRVGSYEQYF	TGTGCCACCAGCAGAGTCGGTTCCTACGAGCAGTACTTC
TRBV19	many	TRBJ2-1	.	CASSFLSDGNEQFF	TGTGCCAGTAGTTTTCTGTCGGATGGCAATGAGCAGTTCTTC
TRBV27	.	TRBJ1-6	.	CATTLTGGSPLHF	TGTGCCACCACCCTAACGGGGGGTTCACCCCTCCACTTT
TRBV20-1	many	TRBJ2-7	.	CSARSADTYEQYF	TGCAGTGCTAGATCAGCGGATACCTACGAGCAGTACTTC
TRBV20-1	many	TRBJ2-1	TRBD2	CSARDAAGVLNEQFF	TGCAGTGCTAGAGATGCAGCGGGAGTTCTCAATGAGCAGTTCTTC
TRBV7-9	.	TRBJ2-7	.	CASSSDVRGPVGEQYF	TGTGCCAGCAGCTCGGACGTTAGGGGCCCCGTCGGCGAGCAGTACTTC
TRBV11-2	many	TRBJ2-2	.	CASSFTGELFF	TGTGCCAGCAGCTTTACCGGGGAGCTGTTTTTT
TRBV24-1	many	TRBJ2-2	.	CATSDSTSGPAGELFF	TGTGCCACCAGTGACTCCACGTCGGGACCTGCCGGGGAGCTGTTTTTT
TRBV4-3	many	TRBJ2-1	.	CASSPATGLGEFF	TGCGCCAGCAGCCCGGCGACAGGCCTCGGGGAGTTCTTC
TRBV6-5	many	TRBJ2-1	TRBD2	CASSYRSGSNEQFF	TGTGCCAGCAGTTACCGTAGCGGGAGCAATGAGCAGTTCTTC